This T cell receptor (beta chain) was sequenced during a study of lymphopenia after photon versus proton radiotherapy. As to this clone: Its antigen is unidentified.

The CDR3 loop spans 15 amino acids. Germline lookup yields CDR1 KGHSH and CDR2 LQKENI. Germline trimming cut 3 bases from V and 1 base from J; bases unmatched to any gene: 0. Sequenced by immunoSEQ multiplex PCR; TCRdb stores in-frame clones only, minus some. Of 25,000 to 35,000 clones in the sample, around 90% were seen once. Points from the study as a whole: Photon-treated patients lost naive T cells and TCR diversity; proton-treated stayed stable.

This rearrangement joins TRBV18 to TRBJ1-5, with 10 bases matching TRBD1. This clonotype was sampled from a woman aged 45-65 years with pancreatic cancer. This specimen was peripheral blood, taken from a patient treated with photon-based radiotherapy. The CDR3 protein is CASSPGQGSNQPQHF. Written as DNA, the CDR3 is TGTGCCAGCTCACCGGGACAGGGGAGCAATCAGCCCCAGCATTTT. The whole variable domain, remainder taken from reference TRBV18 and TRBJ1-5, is NAGVMQNPRHLVRRRGQEARLRCSPMKGHSHVYWYRQLPEEGLKFMVYLQKENIIDESGMPKERFSAEFPKEGPSILRIQQVVRGDSAAYFCASSPGQGSNQPQHFGDGTRLSIL.